Each of the 32 T cell receptor beta chains below was sequenced from the same sample in a study of T-cell memory formation after mild COVID-19 listed by TCRdb under 2021. Libraries came from 5' RACE. Sequencing used an Illumina NovaSeq 6000. TCRdb cleaned the public reads at Q25 with fastp, built clones with MiXCR and kept in-frame beta chains. All rows with the same CDR3 protein become a single entry with the most common DNA and genes. In this sample the table shows around 200,000 distinct CDR3 sequences, about a fifth of which occur a single time. More than 20% of the sample goes to the ten largest clones. Sequences were obtained from PBMCs or a T cell subset sorted from them (not recorded which). These receptors originate from an adult woman who had mild COVID-19 (a few samples of this study predate the infection). The sample titles of this study are shuffled in the database, so cell type and time point are left out; the donor was told from shared clones.

There are a few counts of this clonotype. V is TRBV7-6 and J is TRBJ2-2; D could derive from TRBD1 or TRBD2 (5 bases each). V was shortened by 3 bases and J by 0 bases, with 11 bases between the two germline ends. CDR1 and CDR2 (germline): SGHVS, FNYEAQ. The CDR3 consists of 16 residues. This CDR3 is CASSFRDGSNTGELFF. CDR3 DNA sequence: TGTGCCAGCAGCTTCCGGGACGGATCGAACACCGGGGAGCTGTTTTTT.

This chain joins TRBV14 and TRBJ2-3, with D unclear. The CDR3 totals 13 residues. V was cut by 6 bases and J by 2 bases, with 9 bases left in between. In germline, CDR1 is SGHDN, CDR2 FVKESK. CDR3 sequence: CASSQTLTDTQYF. Written as DNA, the CDR3 is TGTGCCAGCAGTCAAACACTCACAGATACGCAGTATTTT.

Only a few counts were recorded for this clonotype. The CDR3 DNA reads TGTGCCAGCAGTGAAGGCGGGGGTAGGACTGAAGCTTTCTTT. Translating gives CASSEGGGRTEAFF. The V and J genes are TRBV25-1 and TRBJ1-1, with D perhaps matching TRBD1 (5 bases). The length of the CDR3 is 14 residues. Trimming cost V 2 bases and J 5 bases, with 12 bases left between them. Germline loops: CDR1 MGHDK, CDR2 SYGVNS.

In this sample, this clonotype turned up once. The gene calls are TRBV29-1 and TRBJ1-2, with 9 bases matching TRBD1. Germline V CDR1 and CDR2: SQVTM, ANQGSEA. This CDR3 comprises 13 residues. The junction had 8 bases not matched to a gene; V was cut back by 7 bases and J by 5 bases. CDR3 DNA: TGCAGCGCGCCGGCCGGGACAGGGTATGGCTACACCTTC. Its translation: CSAPAGTGYGYTF.

Here the CDR3 reads CASSPRDLGEKLFF. The CDR3 DNA sequence: TGTGCCAGCAGTCCTCGGGACCTGGGGGAAAAACTGTTTTTT. The chain uses TRBV6-5 and TRBJ1-4; D is possibly TRBD1 (5 bases). Germline loops: CDR1 MNHEY, CDR2 SVGAGI. The V end was cut by 5 bases, the J end by 8 bases, with 15 bases between. The CDR3 sequence is 14 residues long.

CDR3 loop: CASSQPRQGRSTEAFF. CDR3 nucleotide sequence: TGCGCCAGCAGCCAACCAAGACAGGGTAGGAGCACTGAAGCTTTCTTT. The chain recombines TRBV4-1 with TRBJ1-1; TRBD1 agrees at 7 bases. The V segment lost 2 bases and the J segment 4 bases; nucleotides outside the gene matches: 10. The CDR3 contains 16 residues. The V gene's germline CDR1 is MGHRA and CDR2 YSYEKL.

This clonotype has only a few counts. The chain joins TRBV4-1 to TRBJ1-1, with a tentative D call TRBD1 (5 bases). The V end was cut by 0 bases, the J end by 8 bases, with 13 bases between. The CDR3 runs to 14 residues. Looked up from germline, CDR1 is MGHRA and CDR2 is YSYEKL. This CDR3 is CASSQENRDYEAFF. The CDR3, as DNA: TGCGCCAGCAGCCAAGAAAACCGGGACTACGAAGCTTTCTTT.

This clonotype came up once. The chain uses TRBV12-3 or TRBV12-4 and TRBJ1-1; 7 bases align to TRBD1. This CDR3 is built from 14 residues. V shed 6 bases, J shed 7 bases, and the junction held 11 bases outside the gene matches. The CDR3: CASSSPGGNHEAFF. CDR3 sequence (DNA): TGTGCCAGCAGCTCCCCAGGGGGGAATCATGAAGCTTTCTTT.

This clonotype was found a few times. The chain combines TRBV7-6 with TRBJ2-7; the match to TRBD1 covers 8 bases. V lost 6 bases to trimming and J lost 4 bases; unmatched junction nucleotides: 5. Germline V gene sequence: CDR1 SGHVS, CDR2 FNYEAQ. The CDR3 is 13 residues long. CDR3 residues: CASSSGGRYEQYF. The CDR3 bases are TGTGCCAGCAGTTCAGGGGGCCGGTACGAGCAGTACTTC.

The chain carries TRBV5-6 and TRBJ2-1; the match to TRBD2 covers 10 bases. The germline CDR1 and CDR2 sequences are SGHDT and YYEEEE. The CDR3 is made up of 14 amino acids. With V trimmed by 0 bases and J by 10 bases, 4 bases remained unmatched. In DNA, the CDR3 is TGTGCCAGCAGCTTGGTGGGTAGCGGGAGGGAGCAGTTCTTC. Its protein is CASSLVGSGREQFF.

The CDR3 is CASSTGLYSGANVLTF. In DNA, the CDR3 is TGCGCCAGCAGCACTGGACTGTACTCTGGGGCCAACGTCCTGACTTTC. This chain joins TRBV4-1 and TRBJ2-6, with D possibly being TRBD2 (5 bases). The CDR3 contains 16 residues. The V gene lost 5 bases and the J gene lost 0 bases, with 11 bases spanning the gap. CDR1 MGHRA and CDR2 YSYEKL come from the germline V gene.

This clonotype showed up just a few times. The chain combines TRBV7-9 with TRBJ2-1, with a weak D call TRBD2 (6 bases). The CDR3 length is 16 residues. V lost 0 bases and J 5 bases, leaving 14 bases between the germline ends. The germline V gene encodes CDR1 SEHNR and CDR2 FQNEAQ (reference sequence). CDR3 protein: CASSLATSQRDNEQFF. Here the CDR3 DNA reads TGTGCCAGCAGCTTAGCGACTAGTCAGAGAGACAATGAGCAGTTCTTC. The full variable domain, completed using reference TRBV7-9 and TRBJ2-1, is DTGVSQNPRHKITKRGQNVTFRCDPISEHNRLYWYRQTLGQGPEFLTYFQNEAQLEKSRLLSDRFSAERPKGSFSTLEIQRTEQGDSAMYLCASSLATSQRDNEQFFGPGTRLTVL.

This clonotype came up a few times. V gene TRBV6-5 combines with J gene TRBJ2-7; 14 bases match TRBD2. The CDR3 consists of 15 residues. Trimming took 6 bases from V and 7 from J; bases not matched to a gene: 8. The germline gives CDR1 MNHEY, CDR2 SVGAGI. The CDR3 DNA reads TGTGCCAGCAGCCAGGGACTAGCGGGAGTTCGGGAGCAGTACTTC. Amino acids: CASSQGLAGVREQYF.

The chain recombines TRBV3-1 with TRBJ2-1, with D tentatively TRBD1 (6 bases). This CDR3 region has 14 residues. Germline V gives CDR1 LGHDT, CDR2 YNNKEL (reference sequence). Between the trimmed V and J ends, which lost 4 bases and 5 bases, there was a span of 12 bases. CDR3 in DNA: TGTGCCAGCAGCCGACCTCAGGGGAACAATGAGCAGTTCTTC. This gives the protein CASSRPQGNNEQFF.

This clonotype was detected only a few times. V gene TRBV29-1 combines with J gene TRBJ2-7, with D possibly matching TRBD2 (5 bases). V shed 1 base and J shed 5 bases, with 15 bases lying between them. Germline CDR1 SQVTM, CDR2 ANQGSEA. CDR3 size: 14 residues. DNA of the CDR3: TGCAGCGTTGAAGCCGACGGGGTGTTCGACGAGCAGTACTTC. It yields the protein CSVEADGVFDEQYF.

The chain combines TRBV11-1 with TRBJ2-7; 11 bases match TRBD2. Germline trimming cut 2 bases from V and 6 bases from J; bases unmatched to any gene: 9. The CDR3 is made up of 16 amino acids. Germline-derived CDR1 and CDR2 are SGHAT and FQDESV (reference sequence). The CDR3 region is CASSLWASGRHSEQYF. The DNA for the CDR3 is TGTGCCAGCAGCTTATGGGCTAGCGGGAGGCACTCCGAGCAGTACTTC.

This clonotype was seen a few times. The V and J genes are TRBV29-1 and TRBJ2-7, with 10 positions matching TRBD2. The junction had 2 bases not matched to a gene; V was cut back by 3 bases and J by 3 bases. Germline V gene lookup returns CDR1 SQVTM and CDR2 ANQGSEA. There are 13 residues in the CDR3. CDR3 nucleotide sequence: TGCAGCGTTGAGGCTAGCGGGAGCTACGAGCAGTACTTC. This gives the protein CSVEASGSYEQYF.

This clonotype was detected a few times. This chain's CDR3 is CASSLPRLAESTDTQYF. The CDR3 DNA sequence: TGTGCCAGCAGCCTCCCACGACTAGCGGAATCCACAGATACGCAGTATTTT. The J gene is TRBJ2-3, the V gene TRBV7-2; 9 bases align to TRBD2. CDR3 size: 17 residues. Germline assignment: CDR1 SGHTA and CDR2 FQGNSA. The V and J ends lost 5 bases and 2 bases, in that order; junction bases with no gene match: 11.

CDR3 region: CASMGLAGADTQYF. The DNA for the CDR3 is TGTGCCAGCATGGGTCTAGCGGGAGCCGATACGCAGTATTTT. V is TRBV2 and J is TRBJ2-3; 10 nucleotides agree with TRBD2. Germline-derived CDR1 and CDR2 are SNHLY and FYNNEI. CDR3 length equals 14 residues. V shed 7 bases and J 6 bases; nucleotides not matched to a gene: 7.

This chain links TRBV7-9 with TRBJ1-1, with D unresolved. Germline CDR1 is SEHNR and CDR2 is FQNEAQ (reference sequence). The CDR3 is made up of 15 amino acids. V lost 5 bases, J lost 4 bases, and 17 bases lay in between. CDR3: CASSLRAGPGTEAFF. CDR3 nucleotide sequence: TGTGCCAGCAGCCTCCGGGCGGGTCCGGGCACTGAAGCTTTCTTT.

As regards this clonotype: At one of its ends the junction is not consistent with the germline gene, which may arise from a read error. The rearrangement joins TRBV7-7 to TRBJ2-3; TRBD2 aligns across 8 bases. Germline CDR1 and CDR2: SSHAT and FNYEAQ (reference sequence). CDR3 length equals 17 residues. The CDR3 coding sequence is TGTGCTAGCAGCCCAGGGTGGGGAAGCGGGAGTGCAGATACGCAGTATTTT. Encoded protein: CASSPGWGSGSADTQYF.

The chain carries TRBV12-3 or TRBV12-4 and TRBJ1-2, with a weak D call TRBD1 (5 bases). The V end lost 5 bases, the J end lost 3 bases, and 16 bases lay between the germline ends. CDR3 length: 15 residues. The chain's CDR3 is CASSEGPVGDYGYTF. The CDR3 DNA sequence: TGTGCCAGCAGTGAGGGACCGGTAGGCGACTATGGCTACACCTTC.

This rearrangement joins TRBV5-6 to TRBJ1-1, with D possibly matching TRBD1 (6 bases). V lost 4 bases, J lost 6 bases, and 13 bases lay in between. CDR3 length equals 13 residues. CDR1 and CDR2 from the germline V gene are SGHDT and YYEEEE. The CDR3 nucleotides are TGTGCCAGCAGCCAACAGGGTAGGTCTGAAGCTTTCTTT. It translates to CASSQQGRSEAFF.

The chain joins TRBV24-1 to TRBJ2-3; D is perhaps TRBD2 (5 bases). The CDR3 sequence is 14 residues long. V was pared by 4 bases and J by 6 bases, with 13 bases between. Germline V gives CDR1 KGHDR, CDR2 SFDVKD. The CDR3: CATSDPDERDTQYF. CDR3 DNA sequence: TGTGCCACCAGTGACCCCGACGAGCGGGATACGCAGTATTTT.

This clonotype was seen repeatedly, ten times or more. The genes are TRBV7-6 and TRBJ2-3; no firm D call. Germline lookup yields CDR1 SGHVS and CDR2 FNYEAQ. The CDR3 covers 12 residues. Trimming took 5 bases from V and 2 from J, leaving 5 bases between them. CDR3 coding DNA: TGTGCCAGCAGCCCAAACACAGATACGCAGTATTTT. Translating it yields CASSPNTDTQYF.

The chain has TRBV29-1 and TRBJ2-1, with D hard to call. From germline, CDR1 is SQVTM and CDR2 ANQGSEA. This CDR3 has 10 amino acids. V was pared by 4 bases and J by 9 bases, with 7 bases between. This CDR3 is CSVAEGEQFF. CDR3 nucleotide sequence: TGCAGCGTTGCCGAAGGTGAGCAGTTCTTC.

This clonotype was picked up many times. The chain employs TRBV9 and TRBJ1-1; TRBD1 aligns across 10 bases. This CDR3 contains 15 residues. Germline V CDR1 and CDR2: SGDLS, YYNGEE. J gave up 4 bases and V 4 bases, and 7 bases lay outside the gene matches. For the CDR3, the DNA is TGTGCCAGCAGCACACCTGACAGGGGGCTCACTGAAGCTTTCTTT. It specifies CASSTPDRGLTEAFF.

The chain combines TRBV2 with TRBJ2-5; tentatively, D is TRBD2 (6 bases). The germline V gene encodes CDR1 SNHLY and CDR2 FYNNEI. The CDR3 has 16 residues. V gave up 5 bases and J gave up 6 bases, with 22 bases separating them. The CDR3 nucleotides are TGTGCCAGCAGTTCCCACCTCGGCGGGGAGAGGAAGACCCAGTACTTC. Protein: CASSSHLGGERKTQYF.

This clonotype was counted a few times. This chain connects TRBV6-5 to TRBJ2-6, with D possibly TRBD1 on 7 matching bases. Germline CDR1 MNHEY, CDR2 SVGAGI. The V end was cut by 5 bases, the J end by 2 bases, with 10 bases between. The CDR3 length is 15 residues. The CDR3 nucleotides read TGTGCCAGCAGTGGAGGGGGCGCTGGGGCCAACGTCCTGACTTTC. Protein product: CASSGGGAGANVLTF.

The J gene is TRBJ2-1, the V gene TRBV7-9; 12 positions agree with TRBD2. Trimming removed 4 bases from V and 7 bases from J; junction bases left unmatched: 5. CDR1 is SEHNR and CDR2 is FQNEAQ in the germline V gene (reference sequence). This CDR3 is 15 amino acids long. DNA of the CDR3: TGTGCCAGCAGCTCTAGCGGGGGGGCGAGGAATGAGCAGTTCTTC. Amino acids: CASSSSGGARNEQFF. The variable domain in full, completed from reference TRBV7-9 and TRBJ2-1, reads DTGVSQNPRHKITKRGQNVTFRCDPISEHNRLYWYRQTLGQGPEFLTYFQNEAQLEKSRLLSDRFSAERPKGSFSTLEIQRTEQGDSAMYLCASSSSGGARNEQFFGPGTRLTVL.

This clonotype was counted between two and nine times. J is TRBJ2-5 and V is TRBV4-1, with no clear D. The V end was cut by 0 bases, the J end by 5 bases, with 10 bases between. The germline CDR1 and CDR2 sequences are MGHRA and YSYEKL. This CDR3 contains 14 residues. The CDR3 bases are TGCGCCAGCAGCCAAGAAGGTCGAAGGGAGACCCAGTACTTC. Residues: CASSQEGRRETQYF.

In this sample, this clonotype turned up a few times. This rearrangement joins TRBV6-5 to TRBJ2-1; D call uncertain. V was clipped by 7 bases and J by 8 bases, with 15 bases between them. This CDR3 is 13 amino acids long. The V gene's germline CDR1 is MNHEY and CDR2 SVGAGI. CDR3 bases: TGTGCCAGCACCGACTTCGGATATCATGAGCAGTTCTTC. As protein: CASTDFGYHEQFF.